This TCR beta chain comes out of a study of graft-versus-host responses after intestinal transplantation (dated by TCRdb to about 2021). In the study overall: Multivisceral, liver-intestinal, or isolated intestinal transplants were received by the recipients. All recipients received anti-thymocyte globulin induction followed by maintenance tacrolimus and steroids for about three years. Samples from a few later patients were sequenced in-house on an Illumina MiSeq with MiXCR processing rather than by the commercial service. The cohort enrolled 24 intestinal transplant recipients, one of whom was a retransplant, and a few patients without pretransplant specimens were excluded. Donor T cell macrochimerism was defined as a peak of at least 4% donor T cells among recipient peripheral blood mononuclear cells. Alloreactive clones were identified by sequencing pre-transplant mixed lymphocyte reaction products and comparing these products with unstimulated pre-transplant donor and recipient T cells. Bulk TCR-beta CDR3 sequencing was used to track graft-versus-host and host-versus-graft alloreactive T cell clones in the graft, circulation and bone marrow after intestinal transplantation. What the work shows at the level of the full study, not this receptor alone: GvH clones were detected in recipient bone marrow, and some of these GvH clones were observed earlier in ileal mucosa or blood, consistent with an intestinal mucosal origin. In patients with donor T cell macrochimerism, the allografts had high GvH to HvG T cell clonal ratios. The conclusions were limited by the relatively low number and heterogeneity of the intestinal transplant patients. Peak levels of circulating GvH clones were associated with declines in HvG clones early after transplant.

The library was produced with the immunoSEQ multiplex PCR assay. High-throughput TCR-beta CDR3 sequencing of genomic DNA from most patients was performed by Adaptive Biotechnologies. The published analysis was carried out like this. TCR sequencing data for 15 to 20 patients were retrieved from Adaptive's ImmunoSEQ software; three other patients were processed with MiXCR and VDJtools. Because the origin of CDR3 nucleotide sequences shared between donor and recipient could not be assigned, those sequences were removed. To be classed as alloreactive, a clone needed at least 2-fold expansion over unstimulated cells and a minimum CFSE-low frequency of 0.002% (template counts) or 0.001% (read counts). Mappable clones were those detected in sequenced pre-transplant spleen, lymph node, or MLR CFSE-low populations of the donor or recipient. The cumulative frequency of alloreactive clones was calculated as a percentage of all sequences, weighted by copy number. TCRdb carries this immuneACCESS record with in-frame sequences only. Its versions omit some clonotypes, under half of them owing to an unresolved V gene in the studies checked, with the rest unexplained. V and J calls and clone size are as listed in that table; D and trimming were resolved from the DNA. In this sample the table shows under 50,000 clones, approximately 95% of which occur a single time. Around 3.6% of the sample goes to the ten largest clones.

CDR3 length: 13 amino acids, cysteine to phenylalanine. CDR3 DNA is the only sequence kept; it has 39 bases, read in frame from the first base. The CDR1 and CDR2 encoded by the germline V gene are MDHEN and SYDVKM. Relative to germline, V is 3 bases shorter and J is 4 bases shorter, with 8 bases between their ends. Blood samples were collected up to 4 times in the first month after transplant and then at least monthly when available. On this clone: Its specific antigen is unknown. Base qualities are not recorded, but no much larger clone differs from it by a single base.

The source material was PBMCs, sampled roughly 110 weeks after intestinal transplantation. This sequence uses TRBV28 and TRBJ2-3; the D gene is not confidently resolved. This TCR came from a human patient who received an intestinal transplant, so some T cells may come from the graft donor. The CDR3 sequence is CASSFTIPDTQYF. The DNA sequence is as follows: TGTGCCAGCAGTTTCACGATCCCAGATACGCAGTATTTT. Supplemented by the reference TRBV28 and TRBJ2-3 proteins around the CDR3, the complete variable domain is DVKVTQSSRYLVKRTGEKVFLECVQDMDHENMFWYRQDPGLGLRLIYFSYDVKMKEKGDIPEGYSVSREKKERFSLILESASTNQTSMYLCASSFTIPDTQYFGPGTRLTVL.